This T cell receptor beta chain was observed in a study of patients and donors after allogeneic stem cell transplantation. The CDR3 has 13 amino acids. CDR1 is SEHNR and CDR2 is FQNEAQ in the germline V gene (reference sequence). V trimming: 5 bases; J trimming: 6 bases; junction bases outside the gene matches: 5. In this sample, this clonotype turned up many times. One entry per CDR3 protein results from TCRdb running MiXCR on the RT-PCR reads. The table has roughly 230,000 distinct CDR3 sequences, 12% to 15% seen once. The chain carries TRBV7-9 and TRBJ2-7; 9 nucleotides match TRBD2. The clonotype comes from a human donor who was either an allogeneic HSCT recipient or a stem cell or donor lymphocyte infusion donor (not recorded which). It is not recorded whose cells these are; they may come from a transplant donor. Sequenced: blood, either unsorted or a sorted T cell fraction (not recorded which). The CDR3 reads CASSRSGSTEQYF. The CDR3 bases are TGTGCCAGCAGCCGTAGCGGGAGCACCGAGCAGTACTTC.